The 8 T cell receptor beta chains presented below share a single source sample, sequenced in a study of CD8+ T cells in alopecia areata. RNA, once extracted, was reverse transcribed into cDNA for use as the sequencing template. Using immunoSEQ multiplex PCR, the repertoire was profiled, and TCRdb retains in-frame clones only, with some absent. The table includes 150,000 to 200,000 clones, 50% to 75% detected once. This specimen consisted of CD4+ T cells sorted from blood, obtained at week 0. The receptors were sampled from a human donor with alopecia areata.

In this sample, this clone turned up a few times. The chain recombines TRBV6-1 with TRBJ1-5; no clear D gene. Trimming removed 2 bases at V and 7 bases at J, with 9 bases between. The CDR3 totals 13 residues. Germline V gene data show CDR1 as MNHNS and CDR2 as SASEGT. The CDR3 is CASSERAGQPQHF. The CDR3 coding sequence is TGTGCCAGCAGTGAAAGGGCAGGCCAGCCCCAGCATTTT.

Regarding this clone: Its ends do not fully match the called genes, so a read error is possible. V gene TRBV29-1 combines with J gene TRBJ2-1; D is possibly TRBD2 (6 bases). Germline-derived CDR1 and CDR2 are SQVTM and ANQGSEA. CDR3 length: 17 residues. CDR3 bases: TGCAGCGTCGAAGGGGAGGTCAGTAGGATGTCCTACAATGAGCAGTTCTTC. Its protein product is CSVEGEVSRMSYNEQFF.

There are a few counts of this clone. In nucleotides, the CDR3 is TGTGCCAGCAGCTCGACAGGGATGAACACTGAAGCTTTCTTT. Its protein product is CASSSTGMNTEAFF. The chain has TRBV11-2 and TRBJ1-1; 7 bases map to TRBD1. Germline CDR1 SGHAT, CDR2 FQNNGV. This CDR3 is built from 14 residues. The V segment lost 4 bases and the J segment 0 bases; nucleotides outside the gene matches: 2. Variable domain in full (rest from reference TRBV11-2 and TRBJ1-1): EAGVAQSPRYKIIEKRQSVAFWCNPISGHATLYWYQQILGQGPKLLIQFQNNGVVDDSQLPKDRFSAERLKGVDSTLKIQPAKLEDSAVYLCASSSTGMNTEAFFGQGTRLTVV.

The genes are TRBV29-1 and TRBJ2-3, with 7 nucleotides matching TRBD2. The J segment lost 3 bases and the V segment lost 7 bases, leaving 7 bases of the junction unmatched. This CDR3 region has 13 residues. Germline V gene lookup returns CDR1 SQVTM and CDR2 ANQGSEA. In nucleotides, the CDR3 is TGCAGCGCTGCCCCGGGAGGTACAGATACGCAGTATTTT. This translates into CSAAPGGTDTQYF.

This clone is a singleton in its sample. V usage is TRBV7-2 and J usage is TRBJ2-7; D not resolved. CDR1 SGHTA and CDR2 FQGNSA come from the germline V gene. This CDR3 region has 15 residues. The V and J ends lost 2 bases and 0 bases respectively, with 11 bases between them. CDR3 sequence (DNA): TGTGCCAGCAGCTTAAGTCCAGGACCCTCCTACGAGCAGTACTTC. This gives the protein CASSLSPGPSYEQYF.

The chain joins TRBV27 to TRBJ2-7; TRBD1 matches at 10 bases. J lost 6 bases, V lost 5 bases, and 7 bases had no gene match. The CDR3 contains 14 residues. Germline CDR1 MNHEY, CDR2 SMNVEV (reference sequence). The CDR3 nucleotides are TGTGCCAGCAGTCCCGGGACAGGGGTCGCCGAGCAGTACTTC. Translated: CASSPGTGVAEQYF.

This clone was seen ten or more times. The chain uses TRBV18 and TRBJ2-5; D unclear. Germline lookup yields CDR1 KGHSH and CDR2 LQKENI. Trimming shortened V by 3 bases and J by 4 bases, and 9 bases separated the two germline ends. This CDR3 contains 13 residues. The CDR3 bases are TGTGCCAGCTCACCCGATGTCGTAGAGACCCAGTACTTC. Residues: CASSPDVVETQYF.

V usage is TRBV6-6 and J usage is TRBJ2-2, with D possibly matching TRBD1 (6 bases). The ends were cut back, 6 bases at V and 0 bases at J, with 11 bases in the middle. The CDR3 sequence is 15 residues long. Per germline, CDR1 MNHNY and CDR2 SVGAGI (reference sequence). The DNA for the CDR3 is TGTGCCAGCAGCCAGGACAGCCCGAACACCGGGGAGCTGTTTTTT. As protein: CASSQDSPNTGELFF.